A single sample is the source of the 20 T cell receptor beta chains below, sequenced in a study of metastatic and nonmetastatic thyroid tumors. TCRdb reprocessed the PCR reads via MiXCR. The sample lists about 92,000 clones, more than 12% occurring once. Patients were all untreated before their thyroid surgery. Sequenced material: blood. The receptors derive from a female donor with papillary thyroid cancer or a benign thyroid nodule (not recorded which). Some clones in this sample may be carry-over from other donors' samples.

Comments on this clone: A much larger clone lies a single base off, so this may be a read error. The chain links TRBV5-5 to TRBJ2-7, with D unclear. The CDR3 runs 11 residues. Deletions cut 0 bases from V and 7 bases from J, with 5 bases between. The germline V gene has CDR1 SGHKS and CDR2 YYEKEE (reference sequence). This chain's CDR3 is CASSLVQEQYF. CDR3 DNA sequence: TGTGCCAGCAGCTTGGTCCAGGAGCAGTACTTC. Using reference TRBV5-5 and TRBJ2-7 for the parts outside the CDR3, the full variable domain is DAGVTQSPTHLIKTRGQQVTLRCSPISGHKSVSWYQQVLGQGPQFIFQYYEKEERGRGNFPDRFSARQFPNYSSELNVNALLLGDSALYLCASSLVQEQYFGPGTRLTVT.

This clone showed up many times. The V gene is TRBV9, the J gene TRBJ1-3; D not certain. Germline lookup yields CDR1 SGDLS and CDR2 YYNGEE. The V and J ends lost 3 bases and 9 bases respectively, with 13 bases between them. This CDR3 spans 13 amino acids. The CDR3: CASSADGESTIYF. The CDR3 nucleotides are TGTGCCAGCAGCGCAGATGGGGAGAGCACCATATATTTT.

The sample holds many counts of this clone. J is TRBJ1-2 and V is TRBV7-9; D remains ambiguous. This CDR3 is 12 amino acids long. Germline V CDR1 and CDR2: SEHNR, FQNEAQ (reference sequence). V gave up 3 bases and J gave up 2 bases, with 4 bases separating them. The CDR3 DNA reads TGTGCCAGCAGCTTTAGCAACTATGGCTACACCTTC. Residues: CASSFSNYGYTF. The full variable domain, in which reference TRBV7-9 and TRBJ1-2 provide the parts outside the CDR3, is DTGVSQNPRHKITKRGQNVTFRCDPISEHNRLYWYRQTLGQGPEFLTYFQNEAQLEKSRLLSDRFSAERPKGSFSTLEIQRTEQGDSAMYLCASSFSNYGYTFGSGTRLTVV.

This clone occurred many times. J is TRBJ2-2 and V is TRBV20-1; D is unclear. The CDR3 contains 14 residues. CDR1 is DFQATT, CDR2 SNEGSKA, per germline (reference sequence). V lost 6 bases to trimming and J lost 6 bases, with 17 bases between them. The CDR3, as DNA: TGCAGTGCCGCCCGAGGAGCAGAGCCCGGGGAGCTGTTTTTT. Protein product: CSAARGAEPGELFF.

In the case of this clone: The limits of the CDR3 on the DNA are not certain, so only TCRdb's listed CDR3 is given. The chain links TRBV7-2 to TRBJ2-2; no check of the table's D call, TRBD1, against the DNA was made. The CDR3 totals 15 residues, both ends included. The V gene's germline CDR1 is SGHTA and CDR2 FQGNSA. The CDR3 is CASSFGGGAHGELVF.

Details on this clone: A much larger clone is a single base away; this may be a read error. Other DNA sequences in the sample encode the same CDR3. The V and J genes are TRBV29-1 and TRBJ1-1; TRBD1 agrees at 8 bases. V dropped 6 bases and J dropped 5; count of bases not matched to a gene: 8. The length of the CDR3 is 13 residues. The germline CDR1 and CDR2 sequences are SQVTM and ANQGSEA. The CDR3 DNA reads TGCAGCGTAACGACAGGGGTGCGAACTGAAGCTTTCTTT. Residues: CSVTTGVRTEAFF. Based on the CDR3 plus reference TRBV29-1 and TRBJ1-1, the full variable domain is SAVISQKPSRDICQRGTSLTIQCQVDSQVTMMFWYRQQPGQSLTLIATANQGSEATYESGFVIDKFPISRPNLTFSTLTVSNMSPEDSSIYLCSVTTGVRTEAFFGQGTRLTVV.

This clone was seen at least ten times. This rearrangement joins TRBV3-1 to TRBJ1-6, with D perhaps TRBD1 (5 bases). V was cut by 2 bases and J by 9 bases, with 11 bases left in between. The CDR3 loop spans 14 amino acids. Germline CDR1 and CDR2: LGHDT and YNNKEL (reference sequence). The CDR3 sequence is CASSQRGEGSPLHF. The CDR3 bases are TGTGCCAGCAGCCAAAGGGGTGAAGGTTCACCCCTCCACTTT.

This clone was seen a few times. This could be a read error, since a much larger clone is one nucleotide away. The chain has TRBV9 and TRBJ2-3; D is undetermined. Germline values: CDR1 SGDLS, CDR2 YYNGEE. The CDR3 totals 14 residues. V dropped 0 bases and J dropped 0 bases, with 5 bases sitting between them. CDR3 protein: CASSVVSSTDTQYF. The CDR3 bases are TGTGCCAGCAGCGTAGTGTCTAGCACAGATACGCAGTATTTT.

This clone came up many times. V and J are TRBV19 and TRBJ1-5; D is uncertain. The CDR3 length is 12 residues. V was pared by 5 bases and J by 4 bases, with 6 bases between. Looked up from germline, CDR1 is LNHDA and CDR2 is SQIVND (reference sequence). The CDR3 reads CASSYGNQPQHF. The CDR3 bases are TGTGCCAGTAGTTATGGGAATCAGCCCCAGCATTTT.

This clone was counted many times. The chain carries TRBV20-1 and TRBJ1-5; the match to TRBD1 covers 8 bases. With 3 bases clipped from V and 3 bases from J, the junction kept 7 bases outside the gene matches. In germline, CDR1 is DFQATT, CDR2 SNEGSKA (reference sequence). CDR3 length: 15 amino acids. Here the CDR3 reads CSASAGTGFNQPQHF. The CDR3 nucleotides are TGCAGTGCTAGTGCCGGGACAGGTTTCAATCAGCCCCAGCATTTT.

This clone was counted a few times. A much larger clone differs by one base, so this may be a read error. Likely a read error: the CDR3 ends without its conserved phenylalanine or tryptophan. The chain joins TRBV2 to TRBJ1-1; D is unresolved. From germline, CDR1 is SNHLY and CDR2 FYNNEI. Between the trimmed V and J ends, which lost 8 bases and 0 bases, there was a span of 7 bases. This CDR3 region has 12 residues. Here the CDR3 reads CASLHVNTEAFL. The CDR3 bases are TGTGCCAGCCTACACGTGAACACTGAAGCTTTCCTT.

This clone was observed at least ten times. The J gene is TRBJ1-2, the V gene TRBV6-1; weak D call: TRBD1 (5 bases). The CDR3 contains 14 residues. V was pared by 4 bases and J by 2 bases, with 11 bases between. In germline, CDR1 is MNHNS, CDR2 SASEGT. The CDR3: CASSAGRMNYGYTF. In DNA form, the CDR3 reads TGTGCCAGCAGTGCGGGACGGATGAACTATGGCTACACCTTC.

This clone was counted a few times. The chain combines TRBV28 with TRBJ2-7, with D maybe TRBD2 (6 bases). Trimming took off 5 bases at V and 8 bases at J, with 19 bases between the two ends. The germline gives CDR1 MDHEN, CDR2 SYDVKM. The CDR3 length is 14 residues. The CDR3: CASSPGRGIPKQYF. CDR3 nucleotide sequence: TGTGCCAGCAGTCCGGGACGGGGGATTCCAAAGCAGTACTTC.

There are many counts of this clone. The CDR3 DNA is TGTGCCAGCAGGCCCGGGACAGGGGATGAAAAACTGTTTTTT. It encodes CASRPGTGDEKLFF. This chain links TRBV6-1 with TRBJ1-4, with 10 bases aligning to TRBD1. CDR1 is MNHNS and CDR2 is SASEGT in the germline V gene. This CDR3 contains 14 residues. Unmatched junction bases numbered 4, after V lost 6 bases and J lost 6 bases.

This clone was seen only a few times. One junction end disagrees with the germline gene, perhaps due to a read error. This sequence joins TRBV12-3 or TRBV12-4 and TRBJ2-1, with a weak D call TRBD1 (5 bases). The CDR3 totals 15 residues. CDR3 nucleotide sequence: TGTGCCAGCAGTGGGGCAGGGCAAGATGTCAATGATCAGTTCTTC. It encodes CASSGAGQDVNDQFF.

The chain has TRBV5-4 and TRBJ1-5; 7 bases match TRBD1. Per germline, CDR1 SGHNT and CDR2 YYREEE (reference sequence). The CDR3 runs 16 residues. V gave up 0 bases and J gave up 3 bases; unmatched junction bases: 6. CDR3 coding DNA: TGTGCCAGCAGCTTGGACGGACAGGTCCTCAATCAGCCCCAGCATTTT. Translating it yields CASSLDGQVLNQPQHF.

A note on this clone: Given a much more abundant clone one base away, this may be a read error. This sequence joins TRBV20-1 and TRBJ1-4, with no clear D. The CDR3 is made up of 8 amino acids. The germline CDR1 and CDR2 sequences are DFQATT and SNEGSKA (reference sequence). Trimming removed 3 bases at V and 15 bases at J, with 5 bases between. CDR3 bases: TGCAGTGCTAGGGGAGTGTTTTTT. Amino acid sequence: CSARGVFF.

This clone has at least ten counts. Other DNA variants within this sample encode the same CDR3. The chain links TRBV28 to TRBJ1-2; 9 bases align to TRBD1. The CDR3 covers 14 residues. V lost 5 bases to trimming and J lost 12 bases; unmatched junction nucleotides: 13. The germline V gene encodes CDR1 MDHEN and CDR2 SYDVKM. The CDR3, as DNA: TGTGCCAGCAGTCAAGAAACGGGACAGGGATCGGACACCTTC. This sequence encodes CASSQETGQGSDTF.

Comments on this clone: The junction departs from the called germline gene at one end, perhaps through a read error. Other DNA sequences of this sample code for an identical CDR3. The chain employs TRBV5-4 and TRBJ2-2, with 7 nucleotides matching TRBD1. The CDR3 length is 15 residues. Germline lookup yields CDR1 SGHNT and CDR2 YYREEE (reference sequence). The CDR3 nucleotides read TGTGCCAGCAGCTTTCTGGGACAGCCTACCGGTGAGCTGTTTTTT. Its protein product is CASSFLGQPTGELFF.

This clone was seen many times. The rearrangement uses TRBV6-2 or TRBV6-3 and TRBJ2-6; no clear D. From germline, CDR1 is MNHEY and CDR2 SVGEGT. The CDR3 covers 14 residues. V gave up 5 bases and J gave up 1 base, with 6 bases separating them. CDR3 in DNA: TGTGCCAGCAGTGGACCATCTGGGGCCAACGTCCTGACTTTC. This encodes CASSGPSGANVLTF.